These 22 T cell receptor beta chains were sequenced from one sample in a study of human T cells and chemical hapten exposure. Time point given: pre-sensitization, week 0. Treatment defined: therapeutic diphenylcyclopropenone sensitization with weekly scalp DPC. TCRdb called the RACE reads again in MiXCR, with one record for every CDR3 protein. Among 270,000 or so distinct CDR3 sequences listed, around 7.3% were seen once. Sequenced material: whole blood, taken in connection with sensitization to the hapten diphenylcyclopropenone (DPC). These receptors were collected from a man between 18 and 29 years old with alopecia areata. Some clones in this sample may be carry-over from other donors' samples.

Only a few counts were recorded for this clonotype. The V gene is TRBV6-2 or TRBV6-3, the J gene TRBJ2-1; no definite D call. CDR1 MNHEY and CDR2 SVGEGT come from the germline V gene. Trimming cost V 5 bases and J 0 bases, with 14 bases left between them. The CDR3 loop spans 16 amino acids. The CDR3 nucleotides read TGTGCCAGCAGTCGTAGTAGCCAGAGCTCCTACAATGAGCAGTTCTTC. Translated: CASSRSSQSSYNEQFF.

J is TRBJ2-1 and V is TRBV19; D is possibly TRBD1 or TRBD2 (6 bases each). The ends were cut back, 6 bases at V and 6 bases at J, with 24 bases in the middle. The CDR3 totals 17 residues. Germline CDR1 and CDR2: LNHDA and SQIVND (reference sequence). This CDR3 reads CASSLDLGGGTINEQFF. Written as DNA, the CDR3 is TGTGCCAGTAGCCTCGATCTTGGAGGGGGGACGATCAATGAGCAGTTCTTC.

J is TRBJ1-1 and V is TRBV6-6; D may be TRBD1 (6 bases). The germline gives CDR1 MNHNY, CDR2 SVGAGI (reference sequence). The CDR3 is 15 amino acids. Trimming cost V 6 bases and J 2 bases, with 16 bases left between them. The CDR3 region has the DNA TGTGCCAGCAGCCAGAGAAGGACAGATAACACTGAAGCTTTCTTT. It codes for CASSQRRTDNTEAFF.

The chain has TRBV29-1 and TRBJ1-1; D is perhaps TRBD1 (5 bases). The CDR3 runs to 12 residues. Per the germline V gene, CDR1 is SQVTM and CDR2 is ANQGSEA. Trimming stripped 5 bases from V and 4 bases from J, with 11 bases between. CDR3 region: CSVRGAGTEAFF. CDR3 in DNA: TGCAGCGTTAGAGGGGCGGGCACTGAAGCTTTCTTT.

This chain links TRBV2 with TRBJ2-4; 7 nucleotides align to TRBD1. Per germline, CDR1 SNHLY and CDR2 FYNNEI. The CDR3 length is 15 residues. With V trimmed by 7 bases and J by 1 base, 7 bases remained unmatched. This CDR3 is CASNGQATAKNIQYF. CDR3 coding DNA: TGTGCCAGCAACGGACAGGCAACGGCCAAAAACATTCAGTACTTC.

The chain couples TRBV20-1 to TRBJ1-3; D is perhaps TRBD1 (6 bases). Trimming took 0 bases from V and 0 from J, leaving 15 bases between them. CDR3 size: 17 residues. Germline CDR1 DFQATT, CDR2 SNEGSKA (reference sequence). CDR3 coding DNA: TGCAGTGCTAGAGACCTACGCAGGGGTGTCTCTGGAAACACCATATATTTT. This sequence encodes CSARDLRRGVSGNTIYF.

Only one count was recorded for this clonotype. The V call is TRBV3-1, the J call TRBJ2-7; D gene unclear. V was trimmed by 3 bases and J by 0 bases, leaving 12 bases between them. The germline V gene has CDR1 LGHDT and CDR2 YNNKEL (reference sequence). The length of the CDR3 is 15 residues. CDR3 region: CASSHLGLSSYEQYF. CDR3 coding DNA: TGTGCCAGCAGCCATTTGGGCCTGAGCTCCTACGAGCAGTACTTC.

The V and J genes are TRBV10-3 and TRBJ1-1; D gene unclear. This CDR3 comprises 15 residues. V lost 7 bases and J 1 base, leaving 16 bases between the germline ends. CDR1 and CDR2 from the germline V gene are ENHRY and SYGVKD. The chain's CDR3 is CAIKGAQAANTEAFF. Written as DNA, the CDR3 is TGTGCCATCAAGGGTGCTCAGGCAGCGAACACTGAAGCTTTCTTT.

This clonotype was detected many times. The rearrangement uses TRBV10-3 and TRBJ1-2; possibly TRBD1 for D (6 bases). The CDR3 is 15 residues long. From germline, CDR1 is ENHRY and CDR2 SYGVKD. V lost 6 bases to trimming and J lost 6 bases, with 20 bases between them. The CDR3 coding sequence is TGTGCCATCAGGAATGACCCACAGGGAGGGCATGGCTACACCTTC. Translated, it gives CAIRNDPQGGHGYTF.

The gene calls are TRBV5-1 and TRBJ2-3; D is perhaps TRBD1 or TRBD2 (5 bases each). V was clipped by 6 bases and J by 8 bases, with 10 bases between them. Germline lookup yields CDR1 SGHRS and CDR2 YFSETQ. The CDR3 runs 11 residues. This chain's CDR3 is CASTFGGTQYF. The CDR3 DNA is TGCGCCAGCACTTTTGGGGGTACGCAGTATTTT.

A few counts support this clonotype. The chain joins TRBV5-1 to TRBJ1-1; 12 nucleotides align to TRBD1. J was trimmed by 6 bases and V by 3 bases; bases with no gene match: 6. The CDR3 consists of 15 residues. Germline assignment: CDR1 SGHRS and CDR2 YFSETQ. CDR3 residues: CASSSGTGGASEAFF. CDR3 DNA: TGCGCCAGCAGCTCGGGGACAGGGGGCGCGTCTGAAGCTTTCTTT. Looking up the rest from reference TRBV5-1 and TRBJ1-1 gives the full variable domain: KAGVTQTPRYLIKTRGQQVTLSCSPISGHRSVSWYQQTPGQGLQFLFEYFSETQRNKGNFPGRFSGRQFSNSRSEMNVSTLELGDSALYLCASSSGTGGASEAFFGQGTRLTVV.

This clonotype was seen ten or more times. V gene TRBV12-3 or TRBV12-4 combines with J gene TRBJ2-1; the D is unclear. The CDR3 runs to 12 residues. V was pared by 2 bases and J by 5 bases, with 4 bases between. CDR3 loop: CASSLLDNEQFF. CDR3 sequence (DNA): TGTGCCAGCAGTTTACTTGACAATGAGCAGTTCTTC.

The table lists this clonotype with many counts. This chain links TRBV11-2 with TRBJ1-3; D unresolved. In germline, CDR1 is SGHAT, CDR2 FQNNGV. The CDR3 loop spans 19 amino acids. The V and J ends lost 0 bases and 3 bases respectively, with 21 bases between them. CDR3 loop: CASSLEVSLQLVFGNTIYF. CDR3 in DNA: TGTGCCAGCAGCTTAGAGGTTTCGCTACAACTCGTTTTTGGAAACACCATATATTTT.

This clonotype has just a few counts. The V and J genes are TRBV7-2 and TRBJ1-3; perhaps TRBD1 as D (5 bases). The germline V and J ends were trimmed by 1 base and 0 bases, with 10 bases remaining between them. The length of the CDR3 is 16 residues. The germline V gene has CDR1 SGHTA and CDR2 FQGNSA. The CDR3 coding sequence is TGTGCCAGCAGCTTAGGACACAGGATCTCTGGAAACACCATATATTTT. It specifies CASSLGHRISGNTIYF.

There are a few counts of this clonotype. The chain recombines TRBV6-5 with TRBJ2-1; 13 nucleotides align to TRBD2. The CDR3 runs 17 residues. With 4 bases clipped from V and 3 bases from J, the junction kept 6 bases outside the gene matches. CDR1 is MNHEY, CDR2 SVGAGI, per germline. DNA for the CDR3: TGTGCCAGCAGTTCCCCATGGACTAGCGGGGGCTACAATGAGCAGTTCTTC. Translation: CASSSPWTSGGYNEQFF.

This clonotype came up many times. The chain joins TRBV7-8 to TRBJ1-2; D is ambiguous. The CDR3 covers 14 residues. The germline V gene encodes CDR1 SGHVS and CDR2 FQNEAQ. V lost 0 bases and J 8 bases, leaving 13 bases between the germline ends. CDR3 protein: CASSLAQERRGYTF. The DNA for the CDR3 is TGTGCCAGCAGCTTAGCGCAAGAGAGGCGGGGCTACACCTTC.

The genes are TRBV3-1 and TRBJ2-7; no definite D call. Germline V gene sequence: CDR1 LGHDT, CDR2 YNNKEL (reference sequence). Between the trimmed V and J ends, which lost 5 bases and 4 bases, there was a span of 15 bases. The CDR3 has 14 residues. CDR3 sequence: CASSSWTSPYEQYV. For the CDR3, the DNA is TGTGCCAGCAGCTCGTGGACCTCCCCGTACGAGCAGTACGTC.

This clonotype occurred a few times. This chain uses TRBV7-9 with TRBJ1-2; D remains unclear. The CDR3 loop spans 14 amino acids. Trimming took 2 bases from V and 4 from J, leaving 11 bases between them. Germline loops: CDR1 SEHNR, CDR2 FQNEAQ (reference sequence). The CDR3 spells CASSLQEEGYGYTF. The CDR3 nucleotides are TGTGCCAGCAGCTTACAGGAGGAAGGCTATGGCTACACCTTC.

This clonotype has just a few counts. The V and J genes are TRBV20-1 and TRBJ2-7, with unresolved D. CDR1 and CDR2 from the germline V gene are DFQATT and SNEGSKA (reference sequence). V lost 6 bases to trimming and J lost 0 bases, with 12 bases between them. This CDR3 is 13 amino acids long. The CDR3 nucleotides are TGCAGTGCCGCCCCCATGAGCTCCTACGAGCAGTACGTC. Amino acid sequence: CSAAPMSSYEQYV.

The chain uses TRBV20-1 and TRBJ2-1; D perhaps matches TRBD2 (7 bases). The V end was cut by 1 base, the J end by 7 bases, with 17 bases between. The V gene's germline CDR1 is DFQATT and CDR2 SNEGSKA (reference sequence). The CDR3 loop spans 15 amino acids. The CDR3 loop reads CSARVRRGPRNEQFF. In DNA form, the CDR3 reads TGCAGTGCTAGAGTAAGGCGGGGGCCTAGGAATGAGCAGTTCTTC.

This clonotype was seen a few times. The genes are TRBV12-3 or TRBV12-4 and TRBJ1-5, with a possible D match to TRBD1 (6 bases). The V and J ends lost 1 base and 6 bases respectively, with 13 bases between them. This CDR3 has 15 amino acids. Here the CDR3 reads CASSLGGASSQPQHF. CDR3 DNA: TGTGCCAGCAGTTTAGGGGGGGCATCTAGTCAGCCCCAGCATTTT.

This clonotype has a handful of counts. This rearrangement joins TRBV11-2 to TRBJ1-1; D unresolved. There are 15 residues in the CDR3. V was pared by 1 base and J by 0 bases, with 9 bases between. The germline CDR1 and CDR2 sequences are SGHAT and FQNNGV. CDR3 DNA: TGTGCCAGCAGCTTAGGAACAGCAATGAACACTGAAGCTTTCTTT. This translates into CASSLGTAMNTEAFF.